This entry lists 31 T cell receptor beta chains sequenced from one sample in a study of blood T cell repertoires in COVID-19 (dated by TCRdb to about 2020). The library was produced with the immunoSEQ multiplex PCR assay. TCRdb mirrors the immuneACCESS table, restricted to in-frame sequences. Some clones are absent from its copies; in checked studies, under half trace to an unresolved V gene, and the reason for the others is unknown. The sample includes about 370,000 clones, with approximately 89% observed a single time. The leading ten clones occupy about 0.86% of the sample. The specimen sequenced was PBMCs or T cells enriched from blood (not recorded which). The receptor set was obtained from a woman in her forties who had been exposed to COVID-19.

The chain has TRBV4-1 and TRBJ2-7; 9 bases match TRBD1. V lost 1 base to trimming and J lost 8 bases; unmatched junction nucleotides: 6. This CDR3 comprises 14 residues. Germline V lookup: CDR1 MGHRA, CDR2 YSYEKL. The CDR3 here is CASSQVGTGSQQYF. CDR3 bases: TGCGCCAGCAGCCAAGTTGGGACAGGGTCCCAGCAGTACTTC.

This chain joins TRBV27 and TRBJ1-5; 7 nucleotides line up with TRBD1. J was trimmed by 7 bases and V by 5 bases; bases with no gene match: 8. Germline V gene data show CDR1 as MNHEY and CDR2 as SMNVEV (reference sequence). CDR3 length: 14 residues. DNA of the CDR3: TGTGCCAGCAGTCGGATCCGGGACAGACAGCCCCAGCATTTT. Its translation is CASSRIRDRQPQHF.

Written as DNA, the CDR3 is TGTGCCACCAGCAGAGATAGGCTGTCGGGTGGACCCCTCCACTTT. Its translation: CATSRDRLSGGPLHF. The chain is built from TRBV15 and TRBJ1-6; D remains unclear. CDR1 and CDR2 (germline): LNHNV, YYDKDF (reference sequence). Trimming cost V 0 bases and J 12 bases, with 15 bases left between them. The CDR3 is 15 residues long.

This sequence joins TRBV6-6 and TRBJ2-7, with 9 bases identical to TRBD1. The CDR3 has 15 amino acids. Germline CDR1 and CDR2: MNHNY and SVGAGI (reference sequence). Trimming removed 0 bases from V and 3 bases from J; junction bases left unmatched: 3. CDR3 bases: TGTGCCAGCAGTTACTCGACAGGGGGTAGCTACGAGCAGTACTTC. Translation: CASSYSTGGSYEQYF.

The chain combines TRBV2 with TRBJ2-6; D possibly corresponds to TRBD2 (5 bases). The V end was cut by 8 bases, the J end by 0 bases, with 20 bases between. The CDR3 sequence is 18 residues long. CDR1 and CDR2 from the germline V gene are SNHLY and FYNNEI. The DNA of the CDR3 is TGTGCCAGCGCTGACGTCGGGTGGGGAGACTCTGGGGCCAACGTCCTGACTTTC. It is translated as CASADVGWGDSGANVLTF. Variable domain in full (rest from reference TRBV2 and TRBJ2-6): EPEVTQTPSHQVTQMGQEVILRCVPISNHLYFYWYRQILGQKVEFLVSFYNNEISEKSEIFDDQFSVERPDGSNFTLKIRSTKLEDSAMYFCASADVGWGDSGANVLTFGAGSRLTVL.

The chain employs TRBV5-6 and TRBJ1-1; D uncertain. Germline V gene data show CDR1 as SGHDT and CDR2 as YYEEEE. This CDR3 comprises 15 residues. The germline V and J ends were trimmed by 1 base and 1 base, with 11 bases remaining between them. Written as DNA, the CDR3 is TGTGCCAGCAGCTTGAGGCCGGGGAGGAACACTGAAGCTTTCTTT. Translated, it gives CASSLRPGRNTEAFF.

This chain joins TRBV3-1 (or the pseudogene TRBV3-2) and TRBJ2-1; 16 bases agree with TRBD2. The V segment lost 4 bases and the J segment 15 bases; nucleotides outside the gene matches: 15. This CDR3 has 17 residues. CDR1 is LGHDT and CDR2 is YNNKEL in the germline V gene (reference sequence). The DNA for the CDR3 is TGTGCCAGCAGCCCGAGTCCCGGGACTAGCGGGGGGGCATCCCCGTTCTTC. This codes for CASSPSPGTSGGASPFF.

This chain links TRBV5-1 with TRBJ2-5; weak D call: TRBD2 (5 bases). This CDR3 comprises 15 residues. Per germline, CDR1 SGHRS and CDR2 YFSETQ. V was shortened by 0 bases and J by 5 bases, with 14 bases between the two germline ends. The CDR3 region has the DNA TGCGCCAGCAGCTTGGTAACGGGCGGGTACGAGACCCAGTACTTC. Protein: CASSLVTGGYETQYF.

The rearrangement uses TRBV6-5 and TRBJ1-2; a weak D match, TRBD1 (5 bases). Per germline, CDR1 MNHEY and CDR2 SVGAGI. V was pared by 7 bases and J by 3 bases, with 6 bases between. There are 11 residues in the CDR3. For the CDR3, the DNA is TGTGCCAGCACAGGGTACTATGGCTACACCTTC. This translates into CASTGYYGYTF.

The V and J genes are TRBV6-5 and TRBJ1-1; D is perhaps TRBD1 (6 bases). CDR1 is MNHEY, CDR2 SVGAGI, per germline. V dropped 4 bases and J dropped 5 bases, with 8 bases sitting between them. CDR3 length: 12 residues. CDR3 amino acids: CASSSRGTEAFF. CDR3 DNA: TGTGCCAGCAGTTCCAGGGGAACTGAAGCTTTCTTT.

V gene TRBV2 combines with J gene TRBJ1-5; D is unclear. Trimming took 6 bases from V and 3 from J, leaving 6 bases between them. This CDR3 comprises 12 residues. CDR1 is SNHLY, CDR2 FYNNEI, per germline. CDR3 in DNA: TGTGCCAGCAGCCAGATCAATCAGCCCCAGCATTTT. Protein product: CASSQINQPQHF.

In this sample, this clone turned up once. V gene TRBV30 combines with J gene TRBJ1-5; the D is unclear. The CDR3 extends over 11 amino acids. V gave up 2 bases and J gave up 6 bases, with 5 bases separating them. Germline CDR1 GTSNPN, CDR2 SVGIG (reference sequence). The CDR3 loop reads CAWSTGQPQHF. The DNA of the CDR3 is TGTGCCTGGAGTACGGGTCAGCCCCAGCATTTT.

The rearrangement joins TRBV5-6 to TRBJ2-7, with no clear D. Trimming stripped 0 bases from V and 1 base from J, with 5 bases between. This CDR3 region has 13 residues. Per the germline V gene, CDR1 is SGHDT and CDR2 is YYEEEE. The DNA for the CDR3 is TGTGCCAGCAGCTTGGAGCTTTCCTACGAGCAGTACTTC. It is translated as CASSLELSYEQYF.

The V gene is TRBV3-1 (or the pseudogene TRBV3-2), the J gene TRBJ2-1; 9 bases are shared with TRBD2. CDR1 is LGHDT and CDR2 is YNNKEL in the germline V gene (reference sequence). CDR3 size: 16 residues. V shed 1 base, J shed 1 base, and the junction held 2 bases outside the gene matches. The CDR3 protein is CASSQVAGASYNEQFF. CDR3 DNA: TGTGCCAGCAGCCAAGTAGCGGGAGCATCCTACAATGAGCAGTTCTTC.

The chain is built from TRBV30 and TRBJ2-2, with a possible D match to TRBD1 (6 bases). V dropped 2 bases and J dropped 4 bases, with 11 bases sitting between them. In germline, CDR1 is GTSNPN, CDR2 SVGIG (reference sequence). The CDR3 is made up of 14 amino acids. This CDR3 is CAWSRRQATGELFF. In nucleotides, the CDR3 is TGTGCCTGGAGTCGGAGACAGGCCACCGGGGAGCTGTTTTTT.

V and J are TRBV27 and TRBJ2-7, with 10 bases that match TRBD2. This CDR3 is 17 amino acids long. Germline V gene sequence: CDR1 MNHEY, CDR2 SMNVEV (reference sequence). V lost 6 bases, J lost 7 bases, and 18 bases stayed unmatched. This chain's CDR3 is CASSIKSPAGGPKEQYF. CDR3 DNA sequence: TGTGCCAGCAGCATAAAATCCCCAGCGGGAGGGCCGAAGGAGCAGTACTTC.

The chain recombines TRBV6-5 with TRBJ1-2, with 7 positions matching TRBD1. There are 12 residues in the CDR3. V was pared by 8 bases and J by 8 bases, with 8 bases of the junction left unmatched. Per germline, CDR1 MNHEY and CDR2 SVGAGI. The CDR3 DNA reads as TGTGCCAGCGGGAAGACAGGGTTGGGCTACACCTTC. Protein sequence: CASGKTGLGYTF.

This sequence joins TRBV14 and TRBJ2-1; 8 bases are a match to TRBD2. Trimming took 0 bases from V and 0 from J; bases not matched to a gene: 7. CDR1 is SGHDN and CDR2 is FVKESK in the germline V gene. The CDR3 is made up of 18 amino acids. CDR3 sequence (DNA): TGTGCCAGCAGCCAAGACAAGCGGGGGTACCACTCCTACAATGAGCAGTTCTTC. It yields the protein CASSQDKRGYHSYNEQFF.

This chain uses TRBV15 with TRBJ2-1; tentatively, D is TRBD2 (6 bases). Germline CDR1 and CDR2: LNHNV and YYDKDF (reference sequence). Between the trimmed V and J ends, which lost 0 bases and 6 bases, there was a span of 21 bases. The CDR3 contains 18 residues. The CDR3 protein is CATSRDPPTRAQSNEQFF. CDR3 in DNA: TGTGCCACCAGCAGAGATCCCCCGACTAGAGCCCAAAGCAATGAGCAGTTCTTC.

The V and J genes are TRBV7-3 and TRBJ2-1; 9 nucleotides align to TRBD2. The CDR3 runs to 16 residues. Germline V gene data show CDR1 as SGHTA and CDR2 as FQGTGA. The ends lost 3 bases at V and 6 bases at J; junction bases unmatched: 9. CDR3 in amino acids: CASSFSLAGGLNEQFF. The CDR3 region has the DNA TGTGCCAGCAGCTTTTCTCTCGCGGGGGGGCTCAATGAGCAGTTCTTC.

This sequence joins TRBV14 and TRBJ2-7, with TRBD1 matching 7 bases. CDR3 length: 16 amino acids. CDR1 is SGHDN and CDR2 is FVKESK in the germline V gene. Unmatched junction bases numbered 7, after V lost 2 bases and J lost 0 bases. CDR3 sequence reads: CASSQPGQVSSYEQYF. In DNA, the CDR3 is TGTGCCAGCAGCCAACCCGGACAGGTGAGCTCCTACGAGCAGTACTTC.

This sequence joins TRBV2 and TRBJ2-1; D is ambiguous. The V gene's germline CDR1 is SNHLY and CDR2 FYNNEI. V lost 3 bases and J 4 bases, leaving 13 bases between the germline ends. The CDR3 extends over 15 amino acids. CDR3 sequence (DNA): TGTGCCAGCAGTGATGAGGATCTTCGGTACAATGAGCAGTTCTTC. Residues: CASSDEDLRYNEQFF.

The rearrangement links TRBV15 to TRBJ2-7, with 10 bases matching TRBD2. CDR3 length: 15 amino acids. CDR1 and CDR2 (germline): LNHNV, YYDKDF (reference sequence). Losses at the gene ends were 4 bases for V and 5 bases for J; bases not matched to a gene: 8. DNA of the CDR3: TGTGCCACCAGCATTCCCTTAGCGGGAGGAAACGAGCAGTACTTC. Translating gives CATSIPLAGGNEQYF.

The V call is TRBV5-4, the J call TRBJ2-3, with 12 bases identical to TRBD2. V trimming: 0 bases; J trimming: 3 bases; junction bases outside the gene matches: 5. Germline CDR1 reads SGHNT; CDR2 reads YYREEE (reference sequence). This CDR3 has 17 residues. CDR3 loop: CASSLVRLAGVTDTQYF. The CDR3 DNA follows: TGTGCCAGCAGCTTGGTTCGACTAGCGGGGGTTACAGATACGCAGTATTTT.

The V gene is TRBV29-1, the J gene TRBJ2-1; TRBD1 might be the D (5 bases). The V gene's germline CDR1 is SQVTM and CDR2 ANQGSEA. The length of the CDR3 is 14 residues. Trimming removed 6 bases at V and 4 bases at J, with 16 bases between. The CDR3 region has the DNA TGCAGCGTCCGCGACAGAGCCAATTACAATGAGCAGTTCTTC. It yields the protein CSVRDRANYNEQFF.

This clone was found once. The chain combines TRBV11-2 with TRBJ1-1, with 11 bases matching TRBD1. This CDR3 is 15 amino acids long. The trim removed 5 bases at V and 3 bases at J, leaving 5 bases unmatched. Germline V gives CDR1 SGHAT, CDR2 FQNNGV. DNA for the CDR3: TGTGCCAGCAGCCAAGGGACAGGGGGAGACACTGAAGCTTTCTTT. It yields the protein CASSQGTGGDTEAFF.

The genes are TRBV5-6 and TRBJ2-7, with TRBD1 matching over 8 bases. CDR3 size: 14 residues. From germline, CDR1 is SGHDT and CDR2 YYEEEE. With V trimmed by 1 base and J by 3 bases, 3 bases remained unmatched. The DNA of the CDR3 is TGTGCCAGCAGCTTGCAGGGGGCCAACTACGAGCAGTACTTC. Its protein product is CASSLQGANYEQYF.

This chain uses TRBV27 with TRBJ2-6; D is possibly TRBD2 (7 bases). The germline V gene has CDR1 MNHEY and CDR2 SMNVEV (reference sequence). The CDR3 has 17 amino acids. With 6 bases removed from V and 2 bases from J, the gap between germline ends came to 17 bases. The CDR3: CASSFSTGGAGANVLTF. In DNA form, the CDR3 reads TGTGCCAGCAGCTTCTCGACGGGGGGCGCTGGGGCCAACGTCCTGACTTTC. Full variable domain (outside the CDR3, taken from reference TRBV27 and TRBJ2-6): EAQVTQNPRYLITVTGKKLTVTCSQNMNHEYMSWYRQDPGLGLRQIYYSMNVEVTDKGDVPEGYKVSRKEKRNFPLILESPSPNQTSLYFCASSFSTGGAGANVLTFGAGSRLTVL.

This clone has a handful of counts. This rearrangement joins TRBV6-5 to TRBJ1-5, with D unresolved. Trimming pared 8 bases from V and 5 bases from J, leaving 7 bases between. CDR1 is MNHEY and CDR2 is SVGAGI in the germline V gene. The length of the CDR3 is 11 residues. The CDR3 region has the DNA TGTGCCAGCTCTCCGGATCAGCCCCAGCATTTT. Translated, it gives CASSPDQPQHF.

This chain connects TRBV10-1 to TRBJ1-1; TRBD1 matches 7 bases. V gave up 0 bases and J gave up 11 bases; unmatched junction bases: 6. The CDR3 runs 13 residues. Germline CDR1 is WNHNN and CDR2 is SYGVQD (reference sequence). The CDR3 sequence is CASSESTGTEAFF. CDR3 bases: TGCGCCAGCAGTGAGTCGACCGGGACAGAGGCTTTCTTT.

The chain recombines TRBV15 with TRBJ2-7; 10 positions match TRBD2. The CDR3 is made up of 17 amino acids. Unmatched junction bases numbered 8, after V lost 0 bases and J lost 3 bases. Germline CDR1 is LNHNV and CDR2 is YYDKDF (reference sequence). The CDR3 coding sequence is TGTGCCACCAGCAGAGATAGTACTAGCGGGGCGTTCTACGAGCAGTACTTC. This gives the protein CATSRDSTSGAFYEQYF.